The 20 T cell receptor beta chains given below trace back to one sample, sequenced in a study of blood T cell repertoires in COVID-19. The repertoire was sequenced with immunoSEQ multiplex PCR; TCRdb's copy has only in-frame clones and lacks some. This table holds 200,000 to 250,000 clones, roughly 87% found once. Sample: peripheral blood. These receptors all stem from a man aged 40-50 years with active or convalescent COVID-19.

The chain is built from TRBV11-2 and TRBJ2-1, with a possible D match to TRBD1 (6 bases). CDR1 and CDR2 (germline): SGHAT, FQNNGV. The length of the CDR3 is 14 residues. V was trimmed by 4 bases and J by 4 bases, leaving 11 bases between them. CDR3 amino acids: CASSSDSLYNEQFF. The DNA of the CDR3 is TGTGCCAGCAGCTCGGACAGCTTATACAATGAGCAGTTCTTC.

The gene calls are TRBV16 and TRBJ2-7; D unclear. Germline V gene sequence: CDR1 KGHSY, CDR2 FQNENV. The CDR3 loop spans 13 amino acids. V shed 3 bases and J shed 0 bases, with 6 bases lying between them. The CDR3 nucleotides are TGTGCCAGCAGCCACAAGAGCTCCTACGAGCAGTACTTC. Translated: CASSHKSSYEQYF.

The chain recombines TRBV15 with TRBJ2-1, with D tentatively TRBD2 (6 bases). V lost 3 bases and J lost 9, with 18 bases in between. The CDR3 has 15 residues. CDR1 and CDR2 (germline): LNHNV, YYDKDF (reference sequence). CDR3: CATSRGGRLEGEQFF. The CDR3 nucleotides are TGTGCCACCAGCAGGGGGGGACGACTAGAAGGTGAGCAGTTCTTC.

The chain joins TRBV9 to TRBJ1-2; weak D call: TRBD1 (6 bases). The germline V and J ends were trimmed by 0 bases and 10 bases, with 16 bases remaining between them. The CDR3 length is 14 residues. The germline gives CDR1 SGDLS, CDR2 YYNGEE. This chain's CDR3 is CASSVAPQGRDYTF. CDR3 sequence (DNA): TGTGCCAGCAGCGTAGCCCCACAGGGAAGGGACTACACCTTC.

In its sample, this clone was seen many times. The J gene is TRBJ1-1, the V gene TRBV7-8; 7 bases line up with TRBD1. V was pared by 3 bases and J by 12 bases, with 10 bases of the junction left unmatched. Germline V gives CDR1 SGHVS, CDR2 FQNEAQ. There are 13 residues in the CDR3. The CDR3 loop reads CASSFDITGDTFF. The CDR3 region has the DNA TGTGCCAGCAGCTTCGACATTACAGGGGATACTTTCTTT. The whole variable domain, filled in from reference TRBV7-8 and TRBJ1-1, reads GAGVSQSPRYKVAKRGQDVALRCDPISGHVSLFWYQQALGQGPEFLTYFQNEAQLDKSGLPSDRFFAERPEGSVSTLKIQRTQQEDSAVYLCASSFDITGDTFFGQGTRLTVV.

As to this clone: A read error may produce the germline difference seen at one junction end. In DNA, the CDR3 is TGTGCCAGCAGCTTAGGCAGTTCTGGACAGGACTTC. This codes for CASSLGSSGQDF. The genes are TRBV7-8 and TRBJ2-5; 7 nucleotides agree with TRBD1. Germline assignment: CDR1 SGHVS and CDR2 FQNEAQ. The CDR3 has 12 residues. The whole variable domain, filled in from reference TRBV7-8 and TRBJ2-5, reads GAGVSQSPRYKVAKRGQDVALRCDPISGHVSLFWYQQALGQGPEFLTYFQNEAQLDKSGLPSDRFFAERPEGSVSTLKIQRTQQEDSAVYLCASSLGSSGQDFGPGTRLLVL.

The sample holds one count of this clone. V gene TRBV7-8 combines with J gene TRBJ1-1, with D uncertain. V was shortened by 0 bases and J by 5 bases, with 10 bases between the two germline ends. This CDR3 is built from 14 residues. Germline V gene lookup returns CDR1 SGHVS and CDR2 FQNEAQ. CDR3 coding DNA: TGTGCCAGCAGCTTAGCGACGGGAGGAACTGAAGCTTTCTTT. It translates to CASSLATGGTEAFF. Complete variable domain (other parts from reference TRBV7-8 and TRBJ1-1): GAGVSQSPRYKVAKRGQDVALRCDPISGHVSLFWYQQALGQGPEFLTYFQNEAQLDKSGLPSDRFFAERPEGSVSTLKIQRTQQEDSAVYLCASSLATGGTEAFFGQGTRLTVV.

This rearrangement joins TRBV7-8 to TRBJ2-6, with D perhaps TRBD2 (6 bases). This CDR3 is 17 amino acids long. Trimming removed 1 base at V and 4 bases at J, with 14 bases between. Looked up from germline, CDR1 is SGHVS and CDR2 is FQNEAQ. The CDR3 coding sequence is TGTGCCAGCAGCTTAGGTATTAGGACTACGGGGGCCAACGTCCTGACTTTC. It encodes CASSLGIRTTGANVLTF.

The CDR3 DNA reads as TGTGCCAGCAGTGAGGCTAGCGGGGCCTACAATGAGCAGTTCTTC. Protein product: CASSEASGAYNEQFF. This rearrangement joins TRBV6-1 to TRBJ2-1; 9 bases are shared with TRBD2. The CDR3 sequence is 15 residues long. J lost 2 bases, V lost 3 bases, and 2 bases had no gene match. The germline V gene has CDR1 MNHNS and CDR2 SASEGT.

This chain uses TRBV12-3 or TRBV12-4 with TRBJ2-7; 10 nucleotides match TRBD2. This CDR3 has 13 amino acids. Trimming removed 3 bases from V and 7 bases from J; junction bases left unmatched: 3. For the CDR3, the DNA is TGTGCCAGCAGTTTCCCGGGACTAGCGGAGCAGTACTTC. It codes for CASSFPGLAEQYF.

This clone showed up just once. The chain employs TRBV6-5 and TRBJ2-5, with 8 positions matching TRBD2. The CDR3 runs to 14 residues. CDR1 MNHEY and CDR2 SVGAGI come from the germline V gene. The J segment lost 7 bases and the V segment lost 3 bases, leaving 7 bases of the junction unmatched. The CDR3 DNA follows: TGTGCCAGCAGTTATCAGCGGGGGATTGGGACCCAGTACTTC. It is translated as CASSYQRGIGTQYF.

The V and J genes are TRBV7-2 and TRBJ2-1; TRBD2 matches 9 bases. The CDR3 sequence is 15 residues long. With 1 base clipped from V and 8 bases from J, the junction kept 6 bases outside the gene matches. Germline V gene sequence: CDR1 SGHTA, CDR2 FQGNSA. Here the CDR3 reads CASSLVAGEWYEQFF. CDR3 DNA: TGTGCCAGCAGCTTAGTAGCGGGAGAGTGGTATGAGCAGTTCTTC.

The rearrangement links TRBV4-2 to TRBJ1-4; D is possibly TRBD1 (5 bases). Germline-derived CDR1 and CDR2 are LGHNA and YNFKEQ. V was trimmed by 5 bases and J by 0 bases, leaving 19 bases between them. The CDR3 is 18 residues long. The CDR3 region is CASSSQSQGRATNEKLFF. CDR3 coding DNA: TGTGCCAGCAGCTCACAATCTCAGGGAAGAGCAACTAATGAAAAACTGTTTTTT.

The genes are TRBV28 and TRBJ1-5; D not certain. Germline V gene data show CDR1 as MDHEN and CDR2 as SYDVKM. V gave up 2 bases and J gave up 5 bases, with 7 bases separating them. This CDR3 has 13 amino acids. The CDR3 loop is CASSLRSDQPQHF. Here the CDR3 DNA reads TGTGCCAGCAGTTTAAGGAGTGATCAGCCCCAGCATTTT.

J is TRBJ2-3 and V is TRBV7-3; perhaps TRBD2 as D (7 bases). V was trimmed by 0 bases and J by 1 base, leaving 8 bases between them. This CDR3 spans 15 amino acids. Germline V gene sequence: CDR1 SGHTA, CDR2 FQGTGA. CDR3 amino acids: CASSLTGGRTDTQYF. The CDR3 DNA reads as TGTGCCAGCAGCTTAACGGGGGGGCGCACAGATACGCAGTATTTT.

V is TRBV7-9 and J is TRBJ2-7, with a possible D match to TRBD1 (6 bases). The CDR3 runs 14 residues. Germline V lookup: CDR1 SEHNR, CDR2 FQNEAQ (reference sequence). Trimming pared 10 bases from V and 2 bases from J, leaving 18 bases between. The CDR3 coding sequence is TGTGCCATCCCCGTCCGGGACACCCCCTACGAGCAGTACTTC. This codes for CAIPVRDTPYEQYF. The full variable domain, completed using reference TRBV7-9 and TRBJ2-7, is DTGVSQNPRHKITKRGQNVTFRCDPISEHNRLYWYRQTLGQGPEFLTYFQNEAQLEKSRLLSDRFSAERPKGSFSTLEIQRTEQGDSAMYLCAIPVRDTPYEQYFGPGTRLTVT.

The chain employs TRBV3-1 (or the pseudogene TRBV3-2) and TRBJ2-1; the match to TRBD2 covers 11 bases. Trimming at V came to 3 bases and at J to 5 bases, leaving 6 bases not matched to a gene. The CDR3 covers 16 residues. Germline CDR1 reads LGHDT; CDR2 reads YNNKEL (reference sequence). CDR3 in DNA: TGTGCCAGCAGCCACCCCTCTAGCGGGAGGAACAATGAGCAGTTCTTC. Protein product: CASSHPSSGRNNEQFF.

The chain uses TRBV11-2 and TRBJ2-2, with 8 bases matching TRBD1. This CDR3 has 15 amino acids. Germline values: CDR1 SGHAT, CDR2 FQNNGV. J lost 4 bases, V lost 5 bases, and 6 bases had no gene match. The CDR3 spells CASSLRTGRTGELFF. DNA for the CDR3: TGTGCCAGCAGCCTACGGACAGGGCGCACCGGGGAGCTGTTTTTT. The variable domain in full, with the rest retrieved from reference TRBV11-2 and TRBJ2-2, is EAGVAQSPRYKIIEKRQSVAFWCNPISGHATLYWYQQILGQGPKLLIQFQNNGVVDDSQLPKDRFSAERLKGVDSTLKIQPAKLEDSAVYLCASSLRTGRTGELFFGEGSRLTVL.

The V call is TRBV19, the J call TRBJ2-1; 10 bases align to TRBD2. The germline gives CDR1 LNHDA, CDR2 SQIVND (reference sequence). The CDR3 runs to 15 residues. The junction had 4 bases not matched to a gene; V was cut back by 4 bases and J by 4 bases. CDR3 in amino acids: CASSRAGGPYNEQFF. CDR3 DNA sequence: TGTGCCAGTAGTAGAGCGGGAGGGCCGTACAATGAGCAGTTCTTC.

This chain joins TRBV27 and TRBJ2-1, with 8 positions matching TRBD2. V lost 7 bases and J lost 7; bases outside the gene matches: 6. This CDR3 spans 13 amino acids. Germline V CDR1 and CDR2: MNHEY, SMNVEV (reference sequence). CDR3 bases: TGTGCCAGCATCCGGGGGGGCCCAAATGAGCAGTTCTTC. Its protein product is CASIRGGPNEQFF.